Each of the 21 T cell receptor beta chains below was sequenced from the same sample in a study of beta chain features in type 1 diabetes. Every isolated RNA sample was fully reverse transcribed, so sequencing captured expressed TCRB transcripts. Libraries were prepared by immunoSEQ multiplex PCR; TCRdb keeps only in-frame clonotypes and omits some of them. In the table there are about half a million clones, 25% to 35% of which are singletons. The sequencing sample was made of naive CD4+ T cells from blood. The receptors originated from a man aged 18-30 years in good health.

This clone showed up just a few times. The CDR3 sequence is CASRPGVSTDTQYF. The CDR3 DNA follows: TGTGCCAGCAGACCTGGCGTTAGCACAGATACGCAGTATTTT. The chain joins TRBV7-2 to TRBJ2-3; D remains unclear. The germline V gene has CDR1 SGHTA and CDR2 FQGNSA. The CDR3 extends over 14 amino acids. V shed 6 bases and J shed 0 bases, with 10 bases lying between them.

A few counts support this clone. This chain joins TRBV10-3 and TRBJ2-7; D is tentatively TRBD1 or TRBD2 (6 bases each). In germline, CDR1 is ENHRY, CDR2 SYGVKD. Trimming took off 4 bases at V and 10 bases at J, with 23 bases between the two ends. The CDR3 consists of 15 residues. Written as DNA, the CDR3 is TGTGCCATCAGTGGCACCCGGGACACCTTGGCGGGACAGTACTTC. Protein product: CAISGTRDTLAGQYF.

This chain uses TRBV11-2 with TRBJ1-1, with D unclear. CDR3 length: 14 amino acids. The germline CDR1 and CDR2 sequences are SGHAT and FQNNGV. V lost 6 bases to trimming and J lost 1 base, with 12 bases between them. This chain's CDR3 is CASRPLIGNTEAFF. CDR3 DNA sequence: TGTGCCAGCAGGCCCCTGATTGGGAACACTGAAGCTTTCTTT.

The rearrangement uses TRBV7-9 and TRBJ1-1; D call uncertain. With 5 bases removed from V and 6 bases from J, the gap between germline ends came to 16 bases. The CDR3 extends over 14 amino acids. In germline, CDR1 is SEHNR, CDR2 FQNEAQ (reference sequence). CDR3: CASSGPGLVAEAFF. The CDR3 nucleotides are TGTGCCAGCAGCGGGCCGGGTCTAGTGGCTGAAGCTTTCTTT.

The CDR3 DNA is TGCAGCGTTGGGGAGGAACGAGGTCAGCCCCAGCATTTT. Translated, it gives CSVGEERGQPQHF. The J gene is TRBJ1-5, the V gene TRBV29-1; no clear D gene. The germline CDR1 and CDR2 sequences are SQVTM and ANQGSEA. Deletions cut 4 bases from V and 6 bases from J, with 13 bases between. This CDR3 region has 13 residues.

The V call is TRBV30, the J call TRBJ1-2, with TRBD1 matching over 8 bases. With V trimmed by 0 bases and J by 4 bases, 7 bases remained unmatched. Germline CDR1 reads GTSNPN; CDR2 reads SVGIG (reference sequence). The CDR3 sequence is 15 residues long. The CDR3 region has the DNA TGTGCCTGGAGTGTCCCTCTTACAGGGGGCTATGGCTACACCTTC. This encodes CAWSVPLTGGYGYTF. Full variable domain (missing parts from reference TRBV30 and TRBJ1-2): SQTIHQWPATLVQPVGSPLSLECTVEGTSNPNLYWYRQAAGRGLQLLFYSVGIGQISSEVPQNLSASRPQDRQFILSSKKLLLSDSGFYLCAWSVPLTGGYGYTFGSGTRLTVV.

This clone was picked up a small number of times. V and J are TRBV6-5 and TRBJ2-7; the match to TRBD1 covers 8 bases. With 6 bases clipped from V and 3 bases from J, the junction kept 7 bases outside the gene matches. CDR3 size: 14 residues. Germline CDR1 reads MNHEY; CDR2 reads SVGAGI. CDR3 DNA: TGTGCCAGCAGCGCCAGGACAGGGATCTACGAGCAGTACTTC. Translation: CASSARTGIYEQYF.

The rearrangement links TRBV25-1 to TRBJ1-4; 9 nucleotides line up with TRBD1. V was pared by 3 bases and J by 11 bases, with 13 bases of the junction left unmatched. The CDR3 totals 16 residues. From germline, CDR1 is MGHDK and CDR2 SYGVNS. Written as DNA, the CDR3 is TGTGCCAGCAGTGATGACCCGGGACAGGGAGGGCGGAAACTGTTTTTT. Protein sequence: CASSDDPGQGGRKLFF. The full variable domain, with the rest looked up from reference TRBV25-1 and TRBJ1-4, is EADIYQTPRYLVIGTGKKITLECSQTMGHDKMYWYQQDPGMELHLIHYSYGVNSTEKGDLSSESTVSRIRTEHFPLTLESARPSHTSQYLCASSDDPGQGGRKLFFGSGTQLSVL.

Points on this clone: The sample carries other DNA sequences with the same CDR3. The genes are TRBV29-1 and TRBJ2-7, with TRBD1 matching over 10 bases. The CDR3 is 15 residues long. The ends lost 3 bases at V and 0 bases at J; junction bases unmatched: 5. Germline V gene lookup returns CDR1 SQVTM and CDR2 ANQGSEA. The CDR3 DNA reads TGCAGCGTTGACTCCCGGGACAGGGGCTCCTACGAGCAGTACTTC. Translating it yields CSVDSRDRGSYEQYF.

DNA for the CDR3: TGCGCCAGCAGCCAAGATCGGTTGGGGCTCTCCTACGAGCAGTACTTC. It is translated as CASSQDRLGLSYEQYF. The chain carries TRBV4-3 and TRBJ2-7; possibly TRBD1 for D (5 bases). Looked up from germline, CDR1 is LGHNA and CDR2 is YSLEER. Trimming stripped 0 bases from V and 0 bases from J, with 12 bases between. This CDR3 is 16 amino acids long.

The chain is built from TRBV30 and TRBJ1-3; D is uncertain. The ends were cut back, 1 base at V and 4 bases at J, with 11 bases in the middle. Germline CDR1 reads GTSNPN; CDR2 reads SVGIG (reference sequence). The CDR3 has 14 amino acids. CDR3 protein: CAWSGRRAGNTIYF. The CDR3 nucleotides read TGTGCCTGGAGTGGTCGGAGGGCGGGAAACACCATATATTTT.

The V and J genes are TRBV5-6 and TRBJ2-7; no firm D call. Germline values: CDR1 SGHDT, CDR2 YYEEEE. The V end was cut by 0 bases, the J end by 0 bases, with 13 bases between. The length of the CDR3 is 16 residues. The CDR3 sequence is CASSLVGRTASYEQYF. CDR3 nucleotide sequence: TGTGCCAGCAGCTTGGTGGGAAGGACGGCCTCCTACGAGCAGTACTTC.

This chain's CDR3 is CSVTRTLANEQFF. The CDR3 DNA sequence: TGCAGCGTGACCAGGACCCTTGCGAATGAGCAGTTCTTC. V usage is TRBV29-1 and J usage is TRBJ2-1; D gene unclear. With 6 bases removed from V and 7 bases from J, the gap between germline ends came to 16 bases. This CDR3 region has 13 residues. CDR1 and CDR2 from the germline V gene are SQVTM and ANQGSEA.

The V and J genes are TRBV14 and TRBJ1-1, with D unresolved. V was clipped by 2 bases and J by 6 bases, with 13 bases between them. From germline, CDR1 is SGHDN and CDR2 FVKESK. The CDR3 runs 14 residues. CDR3 sequence reads: CASSQPTLRAEAFF. In nucleotides, the CDR3 is TGTGCCAGCAGCCAACCTACCCTGAGAGCTGAAGCTTTCTTT.

J is TRBJ2-4 and V is TRBV19, with a weak D call TRBD2 (5 bases). Germline-derived CDR1 and CDR2 are LNHDA and SQIVND (reference sequence). Trimming took off 1 base at V and 7 bases at J, with 17 bases between the two ends. This CDR3 contains 16 residues. The CDR3: CASSIVSGSWANIQYF. The CDR3 nucleotides are TGTGCCAGTAGTATAGTCAGCGGTAGCTGGGCCAACATTCAGTACTTC.

This clone has only a few counts. The rearrangement joins TRBV30 to TRBJ1-4, with TRBD1 matching 7 bases. CDR1 is GTSNPN, CDR2 SVGIG, per germline (reference sequence). Trimming at V came to 4 bases and at J to 8 bases, leaving 10 bases not matched to a gene. This CDR3 contains 14 residues. The CDR3 reads CAWTPTGRGEKLFF. The CDR3 region has the DNA TGTGCCTGGACCCCGACAGGGAGGGGCGAAAAACTGTTTTTT.

This clone appeared a single time. V and J are TRBV6-5 and TRBJ2-1; D remains ambiguous. Germline CDR1 is MNHEY and CDR2 is SVGAGI. V gave up 8 bases and J gave up 10 bases, with 15 bases separating them. CDR3 size: 12 residues. CDR3 region: CASGKGLGEQFF. CDR3 coding DNA: TGTGCCAGCGGAAAGGGTCTGGGGGAGCAGTTCTTC.

The V gene is TRBV29-1, the J gene TRBJ1-1, with a tentative D call TRBD1 (6 bases). The V end was cut by 4 bases, the J end by 4 bases, with 19 bases between. The CDR3 extends over 15 amino acids. CDR1 SQVTM and CDR2 ANQGSEA come from the germline V gene. In DNA form, the CDR3 reads TGCAGCGTTGGCTACGGGGGCAGGTTGGGCACTGAAGCTTTCTTT. It encodes CSVGYGGRLGTEAFF. Full variable domain (rest looked up from reference TRBV29-1 and TRBJ1-1): SAVISQKPSRDICQRGTSLTIQCQVDSQVTMMFWYRQQPGQSLTLIATANQGSEATYESGFVIDKFPISRPNLTFSTLTVSNMSPEDSSIYLCSVGYGGRLGTEAFFGQGTRLTVV.

This chain connects TRBV9 to TRBJ2-3; D is perhaps TRBD2 (5 bases). CDR1 SGDLS and CDR2 YYNGEE come from the germline V gene. The CDR3 is 13 residues long. Trimming shortened V by 4 bases and J by 4 bases, and 10 bases separated the two germline ends. CDR3 bases: TGTGCCAGCAGCTCCAGACTACCAGATACGCAGTATTTT. Translated: CASSSRLPDTQYF.

The V call is TRBV9, the J call TRBJ2-3; 13 bases are a match to TRBD2. Germline loops: CDR1 SGDLS, CDR2 YYNGEE. The CDR3 totals 17 residues. V shed 4 bases and J 5 bases; nucleotides not matched to a gene: 10. CDR3 protein: CASSPRTSGSAIDTQYF. For the CDR3, the DNA is TGTGCCAGCAGCCCCAGGACTAGCGGGAGCGCTATAGATACGCAGTATTTT.

The chain uses TRBV25-1 and TRBJ2-2; no clear D gene. This CDR3 spans 13 amino acids. Germline CDR1 and CDR2: MGHDK and SYGVNS. Trimming removed 5 bases from V and 9 bases from J, with 13 bases in between. DNA of the CDR3: TGTGCCAGCAGTAGAAGTGTGGCCCGGGAGCTGTTTTTT. Protein product: CASSRSVARELFF.